A single sample gave rise to the 20 T cell receptor beta chains below, sequenced in a study of OX40 agonist ivuxolimab in advanced cancers. Sequenced by immunoSEQ multiplex PCR; TCRdb stores in-frame clones only, minus some. The top ten hold around 3% of the sample, which has about 64,000 clones, around 83% seen once. The sample was CD4+ or CD8+ T cells sorted from blood, taken in a trial of the OX40 agonist ivuxolimab. Source of these receptors: an adult with an advanced solid tumor such as melanoma, head and neck, liver or kidney cancer.

This clone has only one observation. The chain joins TRBV7-2 to TRBJ2-5; 9 bases map to TRBD2. The DNA end lines up better with TRBJ2-7; the J call may be wrong. The CDR3 has 14 amino acids. CDR1 SGHTA and CDR2 FQGNSA come from the germline V gene. This CDR3 is CASSFGGGAYEQYF. In nucleotides, the CDR3 is TGTGCCAGCAGCTTCGGCGGGGGGGCGTACGAGCAGTACTTC.

The J gene is TRBJ2-7, the V gene TRBV15; D unclear. This CDR3 region has 15 residues. The germline V gene has CDR1 LNHNV and CDR2 YYDKDF (reference sequence). Trimming stripped 0 bases from V and 0 bases from J, with 9 bases between. CDR3 DNA sequence: TGTGCCACCAGCAGAGAGGCGGTACTCTCCTACGAGCAGTACTTC. Translation: CATSREAVLSYEQYF.

The genes are TRBV5-4 and TRBJ2-5, with 9 bases lining up with TRBD1. The V gene's germline CDR1 is SGHNT and CDR2 YYREEE (reference sequence). V shed 2 bases, J shed 3 bases, and the junction held 2 bases outside the gene matches. The CDR3 is 14 amino acids. DNA of the CDR3: TGTGCCAGCAGCTTCAGGACAGGGGAAGAGACCCAGTACTTC. It codes for CASSFRTGEETQYF.

The rearrangement links TRBV7-8 to TRBJ1-4; D possibly corresponds to TRBD1 (6 bases). V was shortened by 0 bases and J by 7 bases, with 18 bases between the two germline ends. Per germline, CDR1 SGHVS and CDR2 FQNEAQ. The CDR3 spans 17 residues. The CDR3 DNA is TGTGCCAGCAGCTTAGCGACTCGGAACAGGGCGGGTGAAAAACTGTTTTTT. Translated, it gives CASSLATRNRAGEKLFF.

The chain uses TRBV7-9 and TRBJ2-5; D possibly uses TRBD1 or TRBD2 (6 bases each). Germline loops: CDR1 SEHNR, CDR2 FQNEAQ (reference sequence). The V end was cut by 5 bases, the J end by 2 bases, with 18 bases between. This CDR3 spans 16 amino acids. CDR3 loop: CASSPGASDGQETQYF. The CDR3 DNA reads TGTGCCAGCAGCCCGGGGGCTAGCGACGGACAAGAGACCCAGTACTTC. Together with reference TRBV7-9 and TRBJ2-5, the CDR3 gives the full variable domain: DTGVSQNPRHKITKRGQNVTFRCDPISEHNRLYWYRQTLGQGPEFLTYFQNEAQLEKSRLLSDRFSAERPKGSFSTLEIQRTEQGDSAMYLCASSPGASDGQETQYFGPGTRLLVL.

The rearrangement joins TRBV19 to TRBJ2-5; perhaps TRBD1 as D (5 bases). Germline values: CDR1 LNHDA, CDR2 SQIVND (reference sequence). This CDR3 region has 15 residues. Trimming took off 4 bases at V and 5 bases at J, with 17 bases between the two ends. The CDR3 bases are TGTGCCAGTAGTAAAGGGGTCACTGCCCAGGAGACCCAGTACTTC. It yields the protein CASSKGVTAQETQYF.

A single count supports this clone. This rearrangement joins TRBV20-1 to TRBJ2-5; D remains ambiguous. V lost 4 bases and J lost 2, with 5 bases in between. Germline CDR1 and CDR2: DFQATT and SNEGSKA (reference sequence). This CDR3 region has 11 residues. The CDR3 region is CSANAQETQYF. The CDR3 bases are TGCAGTGCTAATGCTCAAGAGACCCAGTACTTC.

The genes are TRBV7-9 and TRBJ2-5, with 7 bases matching TRBD1. CDR1 is SEHNR, CDR2 FQNEAQ, per germline (reference sequence). The V gene end was trimmed by 10 bases and the J gene end by 5 bases; junction bases not matched to a gene: 13. The CDR3 spans 14 residues. The DNA of the CDR3 is TGTGCCACCAAAACGGAAGGGGGCCAGGAGACCCAGTACTTC. Translation: CATKTEGGQETQYF.

J is TRBJ2-7 and V is TRBV10-2; TRBD2 agrees at 10 bases. Germline CDR1 and CDR2: WSHSY and SAAADI. The CDR3 sequence is 14 residues long. J was trimmed by 5 bases and V by 7 bases; bases with no gene match: 8. In DNA form, the CDR3 reads TGCGCCAGCAAGGAGCGGGAGGGCTTCGACGAGCAGTACTTC. Protein sequence: CASKEREGFDEQYF.

The chain has TRBV29-1 and TRBJ2-3; 8 nucleotides match TRBD2. The CDR3 length is 16 residues. J was trimmed by 0 bases and V by 0 bases; bases with no gene match: 5. Looked up from germline, CDR1 is SQVTM and CDR2 is ANQGSEA. CDR3 nucleotides: TGCAGCGTTGAAGATAGACTAGCGTCTAGCACAGATACGCAGTATTTT. It encodes CSVEDRLASSTDTQYF.

This clone was seen once. This rearrangement joins TRBV10-1 to TRBJ2-7; D not certain. The CDR3 sequence is 13 residues long. V lost 2 bases, J lost 0 bases, and 5 bases lay in between. Germline V lookup: CDR1 WNHNN, CDR2 SYGVQD (reference sequence). The CDR3 nucleotides read TGCGCCAGCAGTGAGATTTCCTCCTACGAGCAGTACTTC. Amino acids: CASSEISSYEQYF.

V and J are TRBV9 and TRBJ1-3; D not resolved. This CDR3 contains 16 residues. Germline CDR1 reads SGDLS; CDR2 reads YYNGEE. V dropped 0 bases and J dropped 0 bases, with 10 bases sitting between them. The DNA for the CDR3 is TGTGCCAGCAGCGTAGTTCACTCCCGCTCTGGAAACACCATATATTTT. Translated, it gives CASSVVHSRSGNTIYF.

This chain connects TRBV7-9 to TRBJ2-7; 8 bases fit TRBD1. CDR1 is SEHNR, CDR2 FQNEAQ, per germline (reference sequence). J lost 5 bases, V lost 10 bases, and 7 bases had no gene match. The CDR3 covers 12 residues. The CDR3 region is CATGQGPNEQYF. CDR3 DNA sequence: TGTGCCACAGGACAGGGCCCTAACGAGCAGTACTTC.

V and J are TRBV4-1 and TRBJ2-7; possible D gene TRBD2, 5 bases. V was trimmed by 0 bases and J by 3 bases, leaving 15 bases between them. The CDR3 has 16 amino acids. The V gene's germline CDR1 is MGHRA and CDR2 YSYEKL. The CDR3 is CASSQEPRGSHYEQYF. The CDR3 coding sequence is TGCGCCAGCAGCCAAGAACCCCGGGGAAGCCACTACGAGCAGTACTTC.

The chain is built from TRBV4-1 and TRBJ2-1, with 8 bases that match TRBD2. J lost 6 bases, V lost 4 bases, and 8 bases had no gene match. The CDR3 is made up of 15 amino acids. In germline, CDR1 is MGHRA, CDR2 YSYEKL. CDR3 in DNA: TGCGCCAGCAGCCCACGGGGCGGGAGGCTCAATGAGCAGTTCTTC. It codes for CASSPRGGRLNEQFF.

The chain uses TRBV7-3 and TRBJ2-1, with no clear D. The germline V and J ends were trimmed by 1 base and 9 bases, with 10 bases remaining between them. In germline, CDR1 is SGHTA, CDR2 FQGTGA. The CDR3 consists of 13 residues. This CDR3 reads CASSLRLDSEQFF. CDR3 in DNA: TGTGCCAGCAGCTTAAGGCTAGATAGTGAGCAGTTCTTC.

Of note for this clone: This sample also contains other DNA sequences that code for the same CDR3. The chain employs TRBV10-3 and TRBJ1-3, with D possibly matching TRBD1 (5 bases). The V gene's germline CDR1 is ENHRY and CDR2 SYGVKD. The CDR3 covers 14 residues. The V end lost 6 bases, the J end lost 0 bases, and 9 bases lay between the germline ends. CDR3 DNA sequence: TGTGCCATCAGGGGGACGGACTCTGGAAACACCATATATTTT. This codes for CAIRGTDSGNTIYF.

CDR3 region: CAWRGGPARGELFF. CDR3 DNA: TGTGCCTGGAGAGGGGGGCCGGCTAGAGGGGAGCTGTTTTTT. V gene TRBV30 combines with J gene TRBJ2-2; D assignment may be TRBD1 or TRBD2 (6 bases each). This CDR3 region has 14 residues. Trimming took off 3 bases at V and 8 bases at J, with 16 bases between the two ends. Germline CDR1 GTSNPN, CDR2 SVGIG (reference sequence).

The gene calls are TRBV30 and TRBJ1-2; D possibly corresponds to TRBD1 (5 bases). The CDR3 is made up of 11 amino acids. V gave up 2 bases and J gave up 14 bases, with 15 bases separating them. Germline lookup yields CDR1 GTSNPN and CDR2 SVGIG (reference sequence). The CDR3 loop is CAWSRSGVQTF. CDR3 nucleotides: TGTGCCTGGAGTCGTTCGGGGGTCCAAACCTTC. Together with reference TRBV30 and TRBJ1-2, the CDR3 gives the full variable domain: SQTIHQWPATLVQPVGSPLSLECTVEGTSNPNLYWYRQAAGRGLQLLFYSVGIGQISSEVPQNLSASRPQDRQFILSSKKLLLSDSGFYLCAWSRSGVQTFGSGTRLTVV.

The chain uses TRBV15 and TRBJ1-2; D is ambiguous. The V gene lost 0 bases and the J gene lost 0 bases, with 2 bases spanning the gap. Germline V lookup: CDR1 LNHNV, CDR2 YYDKDF (reference sequence). The CDR3 extends over 13 amino acids. Here the CDR3 reads CATSRDPNYGYTF. CDR3 coding DNA: TGTGCCACCAGCAGAGATCCTAACTATGGCTACACCTTC.